The clone carrying this TCR beta chain was detected many times. The data belong to a study of response to subunit inactivated influenza vaccine. Using its own MiXCR run on the RT-PCR reads, TCRdb lists one record per CDR3 protein. Seen here are hundreds of thousands of distinct CDR3 sequences, approximately 11% observed once, and the top ten hold approximately 10%. The CDR3 length is 14 residues. After removal of 6 bases from V and 3 bases from J, the junction contained 7 bases not matched to a gene. These sequences were also reported in another study, on T cells expressing NK-cell markers. That study reports: Scientists made TCR beta cDNA using 5'RACE template switching with UMIs. Sorting was limited to alpha-beta TCR-expressing T cells with an anti-gamma-delta TCR antibody in several experiments. The same clonotypes also predominated in the CD3+CD56-NKG2C+ fraction of several donors.

Sequenced here: PBMCs from blood, sampled on the day of vaccination. The chain employs TRBV12-3 or TRBV12-4 and TRBJ2-5; the match to TRBD1 covers 7 bases. The sequence derives from a man over 45 who received an inactivated influenza vaccine. CDR3 protein: CASSLSGGEETQYF. In DNA, the CDR3 is TGTGCCAGCAGCCTATCAGGGGGAGAAGAGACCCAGTACTTC.